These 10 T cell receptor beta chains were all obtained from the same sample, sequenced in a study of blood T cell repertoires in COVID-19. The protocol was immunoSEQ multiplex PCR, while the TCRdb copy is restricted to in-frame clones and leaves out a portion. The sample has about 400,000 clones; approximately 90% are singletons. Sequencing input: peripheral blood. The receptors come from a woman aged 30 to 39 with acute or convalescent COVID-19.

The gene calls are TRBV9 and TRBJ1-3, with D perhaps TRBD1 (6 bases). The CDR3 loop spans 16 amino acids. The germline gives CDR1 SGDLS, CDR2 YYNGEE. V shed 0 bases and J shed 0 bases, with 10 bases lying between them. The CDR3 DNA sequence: TGTGCCAGCAGCGTAGAGCAGGGGATCTCTGGAAACACCATATATTTT. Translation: CASSVEQGISGNTIYF.

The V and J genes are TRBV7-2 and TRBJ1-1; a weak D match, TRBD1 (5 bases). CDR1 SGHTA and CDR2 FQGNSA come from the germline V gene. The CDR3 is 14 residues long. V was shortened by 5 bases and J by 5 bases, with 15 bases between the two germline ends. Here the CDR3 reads CASSPQGGVTEAFF. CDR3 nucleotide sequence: TGTGCCAGCAGCCCCCAGGGAGGGGTAACTGAAGCTTTCTTT.

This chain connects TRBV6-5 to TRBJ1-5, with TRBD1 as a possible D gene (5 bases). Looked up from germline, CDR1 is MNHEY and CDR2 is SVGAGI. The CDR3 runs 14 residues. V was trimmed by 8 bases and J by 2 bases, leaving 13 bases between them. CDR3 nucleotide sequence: TGTGCCAGCGAGACGGGGGGTGGCAATCAGCCCCAGCATTTT. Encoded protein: CASETGGGNQPQHF.

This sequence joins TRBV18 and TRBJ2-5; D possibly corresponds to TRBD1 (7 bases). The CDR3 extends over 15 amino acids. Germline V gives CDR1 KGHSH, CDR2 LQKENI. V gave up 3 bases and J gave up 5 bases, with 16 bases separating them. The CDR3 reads CASSPSSRGRETQYF. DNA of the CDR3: TGTGCCAGCTCACCTTCATCCAGGGGGAGGGAGACCCAGTACTTC. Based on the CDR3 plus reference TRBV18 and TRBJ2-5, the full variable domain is NAGVMQNPRHLVRRRGQEARLRCSPMKGHSHVYWYRQLPEEGLKFMVYLQKENIIDESGMPKERFSAEFPKEGPSILRIQQVVRGDSAAYFCASSPSSRGRETQYFGPGTRLLVL.

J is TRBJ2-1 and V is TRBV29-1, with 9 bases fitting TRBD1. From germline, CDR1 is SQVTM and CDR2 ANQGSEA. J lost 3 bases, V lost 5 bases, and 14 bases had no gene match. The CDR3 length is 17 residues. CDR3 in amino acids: CSVTGTGKFLGYNEQFF. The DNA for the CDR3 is TGCAGCGTTACCGGGACAGGGAAATTTTTGGGCTACAATGAGCAGTTCTTC.

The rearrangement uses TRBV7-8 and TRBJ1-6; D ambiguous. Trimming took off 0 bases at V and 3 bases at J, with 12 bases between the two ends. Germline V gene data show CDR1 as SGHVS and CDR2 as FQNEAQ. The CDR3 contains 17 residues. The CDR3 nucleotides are TGTGCCAGCAGCTTAGCTTGGACTGCTAGCTATAATTCACCCCTCCACTTT. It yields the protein CASSLAWTASYNSPLHF.

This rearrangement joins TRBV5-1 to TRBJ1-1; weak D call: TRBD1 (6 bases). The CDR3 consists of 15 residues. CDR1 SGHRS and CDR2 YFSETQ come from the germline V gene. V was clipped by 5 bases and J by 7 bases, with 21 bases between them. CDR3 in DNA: TGCGCCAGCAGTCCCCAGGGGCGTGGCGCAAATGAAGCTTTCTTT. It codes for CASSPQGRGANEAFF.

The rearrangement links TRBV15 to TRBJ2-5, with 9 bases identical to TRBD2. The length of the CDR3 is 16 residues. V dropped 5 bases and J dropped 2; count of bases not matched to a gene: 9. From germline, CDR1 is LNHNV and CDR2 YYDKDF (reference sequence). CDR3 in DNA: TGTGCCACCAGCTTACCCGGGACTAGCTCTCAAGAGACCCAGTACTTC. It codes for CATSLPGTSSQETQYF.

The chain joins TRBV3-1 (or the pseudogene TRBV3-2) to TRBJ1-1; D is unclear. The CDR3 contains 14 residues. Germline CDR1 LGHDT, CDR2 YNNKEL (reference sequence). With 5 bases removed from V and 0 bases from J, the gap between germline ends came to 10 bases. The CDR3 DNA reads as TGTGCCAGCAGCGCCGCAGTAATGAACACTGAAGCTTTCTTT. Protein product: CASSAAVMNTEAFF.

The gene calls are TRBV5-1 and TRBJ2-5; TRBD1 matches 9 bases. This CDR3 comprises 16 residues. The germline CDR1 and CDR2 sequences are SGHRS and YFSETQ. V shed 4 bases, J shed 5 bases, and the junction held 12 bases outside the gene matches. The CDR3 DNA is TGCGCCAGCAGCCAGGAAGGGACAGGGAGTAGGGAGACCCAGTACTTC. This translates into CASSQEGTGSRETQYF. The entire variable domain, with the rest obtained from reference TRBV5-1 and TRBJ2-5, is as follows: KAGVTQTPRYLIKTRGQQVTLSCSPISGHRSVSWYQQTPGQGLQFLFEYFSETQRNKGNFPGRFSGRQFSNSRSEMNVSTLELGDSALYLCASSQEGTGSRETQYFGPGTRLLVL.